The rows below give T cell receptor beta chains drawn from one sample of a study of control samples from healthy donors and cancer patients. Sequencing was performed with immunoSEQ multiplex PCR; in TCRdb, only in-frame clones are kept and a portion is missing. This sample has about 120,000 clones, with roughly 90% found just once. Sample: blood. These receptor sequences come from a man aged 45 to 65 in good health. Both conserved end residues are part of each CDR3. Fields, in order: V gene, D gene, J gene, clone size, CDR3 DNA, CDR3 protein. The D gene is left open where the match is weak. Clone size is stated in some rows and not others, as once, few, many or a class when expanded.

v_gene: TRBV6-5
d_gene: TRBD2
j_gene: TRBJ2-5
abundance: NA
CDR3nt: TGTGCCAGCAGCTCCATGGGACTAGGGGAAGAGACCCAGTACTTC
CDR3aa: CASSSMGLGEETQYF

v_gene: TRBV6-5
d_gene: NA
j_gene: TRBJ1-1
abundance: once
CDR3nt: TGTGCCAGCAGGTTACAGGGAGTGAACACTGAAGCTTTCTTT
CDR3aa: CASRLQGVNTEAFF

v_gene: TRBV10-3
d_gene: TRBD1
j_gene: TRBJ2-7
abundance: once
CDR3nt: TGTGCCACGGGACAGGGTATCGACGAGCAGTACTTC
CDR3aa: CATGQGIDEQYF

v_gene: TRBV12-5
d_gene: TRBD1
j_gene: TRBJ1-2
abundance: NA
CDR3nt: TGTGCTAGTGGGCCCGACAGGGGAGGCGCCTATGGCTACACCTTC
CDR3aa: CASGPDRGGAYGYTF

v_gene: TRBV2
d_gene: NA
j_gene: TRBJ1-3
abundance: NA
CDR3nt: TGTGCCAGCACCCCACAGGGCAACTCTGGAAACACCATATATTTT
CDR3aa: CASTPQGNSGNTIYF

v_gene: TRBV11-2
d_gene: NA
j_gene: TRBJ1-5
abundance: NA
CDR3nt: TGTGCCAGCAGCTCCCGGACGGAAATTAGAATTAATAGCAATCAGCCCCAGCATTTT
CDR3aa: CASSSRTEIRINSNQPQHF

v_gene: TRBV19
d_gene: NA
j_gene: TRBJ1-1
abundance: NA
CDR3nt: TGTGCCAGTTGGAATCGGGGGCTCACTGAAGCTTTCTTT
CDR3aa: CASWNRGLTEAFF

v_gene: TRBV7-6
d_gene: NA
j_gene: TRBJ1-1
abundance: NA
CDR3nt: TGTGCCAGCAGCTTAACAGGGCGGACTGAAGCTTTCTTT
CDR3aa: CASSLTGRTEAFF

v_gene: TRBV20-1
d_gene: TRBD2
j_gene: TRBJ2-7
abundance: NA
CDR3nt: TGCAGTGCTAGTCCGCGAACTAGCGGGGCCGCCTACGAGCAGTACTTC
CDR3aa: CSASPRTSGAAYEQYF

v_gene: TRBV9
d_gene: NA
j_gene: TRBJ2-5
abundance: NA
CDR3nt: TGTGCCAGCAGCGTAGGGGGTTCAGAGACCCAGTACTTC
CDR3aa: CASSVGGSETQYF

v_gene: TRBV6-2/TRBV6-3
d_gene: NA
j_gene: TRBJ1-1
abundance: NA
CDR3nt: TGTGCCAGCAGCTTGGGGGTTGAAGCTTTCTTT
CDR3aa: CASSLGVEAFF

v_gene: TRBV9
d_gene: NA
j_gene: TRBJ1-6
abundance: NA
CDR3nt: TGTGCCAGCAGCGTAGGGACAGTAAATAATTCACCCCTCCACTTT
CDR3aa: CASSVGTVNNSPLHF

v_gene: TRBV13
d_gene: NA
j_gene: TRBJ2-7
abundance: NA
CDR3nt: TGTGCCAGCAGCTTAGGCAGGGGTGGAGAGCAGTACTTC
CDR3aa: CASSLGRGGEQYF

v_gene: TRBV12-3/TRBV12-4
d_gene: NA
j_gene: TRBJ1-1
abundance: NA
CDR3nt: TGTGCCAGCAGTGGGACGGACTATAATGAAGCTTTCTTT
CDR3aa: CASSGTDYNEAFF

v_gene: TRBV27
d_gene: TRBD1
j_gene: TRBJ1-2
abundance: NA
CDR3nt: TGTGCCAGCAGTTTACGGGGGACAGGACACTATGGCTACACCTTC
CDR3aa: CASSLRGTGHYGYTF

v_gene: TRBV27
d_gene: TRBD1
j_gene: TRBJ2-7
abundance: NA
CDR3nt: TGTGCCAGCAGTCCATTCGGGACAGGGGTCGGGGAGCAGTACTTC
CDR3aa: CASSPFGTGVGEQYF

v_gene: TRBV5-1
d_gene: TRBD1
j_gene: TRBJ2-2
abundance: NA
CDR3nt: TGCGCCAGCAGCGTCGGACAGGGAGGAACCGGGGAGCTGTTTTTT
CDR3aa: CASSVGQGGTGELFF

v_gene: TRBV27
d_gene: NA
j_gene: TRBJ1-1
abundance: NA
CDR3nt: TGTGCCAGCAGGGGGCAGACTGAAGCTTTCTTT
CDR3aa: CASRGQTEAFF

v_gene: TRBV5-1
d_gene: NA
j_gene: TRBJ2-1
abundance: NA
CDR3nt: TGCGCCAGCAGCTTGGGAGTCGGCTACAATGAGCAGTTCTTC
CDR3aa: CASSLGVGYNEQFF

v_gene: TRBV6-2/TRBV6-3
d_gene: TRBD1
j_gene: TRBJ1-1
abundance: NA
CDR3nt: TGTGCCAGCAGCCAGACAGGGGGATCCACTGAAGCTTTCTTT
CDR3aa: CASSQTGGSTEAFF